This T cell receptor (beta chain) stems from a study of T cell responses to AZD1222 COVID-19 vaccine. A remark on this clone: The antigen is not known.

The CDR3 contains 11 residues. Trimming took off 1 base at V and 7 bases at J, with 1 base between the two ends. Libraries were prepared by immunoSEQ multiplex PCR; TCRdb keeps only in-frame clonotypes and omits some of them. Of around 130,000 clones in the sample, 75% to 95% were seen once. Overall study findings and caveats: Seropositivity was recorded at baseline in only a handful of AZD1222 recipients.

The sequences come from peripheral blood, collected on day 0 of AZD1222 vaccination. The clonotype comes from an adult in good health. This sequence joins TRBV12-3 or TRBV12-4 and TRBJ1-4; D ambiguous. CDR3 protein: CASSLGEKLFF. The CDR3 bases are TGTGCCAGCAGTTTAGGTGAAAAACTGTTTTTT.